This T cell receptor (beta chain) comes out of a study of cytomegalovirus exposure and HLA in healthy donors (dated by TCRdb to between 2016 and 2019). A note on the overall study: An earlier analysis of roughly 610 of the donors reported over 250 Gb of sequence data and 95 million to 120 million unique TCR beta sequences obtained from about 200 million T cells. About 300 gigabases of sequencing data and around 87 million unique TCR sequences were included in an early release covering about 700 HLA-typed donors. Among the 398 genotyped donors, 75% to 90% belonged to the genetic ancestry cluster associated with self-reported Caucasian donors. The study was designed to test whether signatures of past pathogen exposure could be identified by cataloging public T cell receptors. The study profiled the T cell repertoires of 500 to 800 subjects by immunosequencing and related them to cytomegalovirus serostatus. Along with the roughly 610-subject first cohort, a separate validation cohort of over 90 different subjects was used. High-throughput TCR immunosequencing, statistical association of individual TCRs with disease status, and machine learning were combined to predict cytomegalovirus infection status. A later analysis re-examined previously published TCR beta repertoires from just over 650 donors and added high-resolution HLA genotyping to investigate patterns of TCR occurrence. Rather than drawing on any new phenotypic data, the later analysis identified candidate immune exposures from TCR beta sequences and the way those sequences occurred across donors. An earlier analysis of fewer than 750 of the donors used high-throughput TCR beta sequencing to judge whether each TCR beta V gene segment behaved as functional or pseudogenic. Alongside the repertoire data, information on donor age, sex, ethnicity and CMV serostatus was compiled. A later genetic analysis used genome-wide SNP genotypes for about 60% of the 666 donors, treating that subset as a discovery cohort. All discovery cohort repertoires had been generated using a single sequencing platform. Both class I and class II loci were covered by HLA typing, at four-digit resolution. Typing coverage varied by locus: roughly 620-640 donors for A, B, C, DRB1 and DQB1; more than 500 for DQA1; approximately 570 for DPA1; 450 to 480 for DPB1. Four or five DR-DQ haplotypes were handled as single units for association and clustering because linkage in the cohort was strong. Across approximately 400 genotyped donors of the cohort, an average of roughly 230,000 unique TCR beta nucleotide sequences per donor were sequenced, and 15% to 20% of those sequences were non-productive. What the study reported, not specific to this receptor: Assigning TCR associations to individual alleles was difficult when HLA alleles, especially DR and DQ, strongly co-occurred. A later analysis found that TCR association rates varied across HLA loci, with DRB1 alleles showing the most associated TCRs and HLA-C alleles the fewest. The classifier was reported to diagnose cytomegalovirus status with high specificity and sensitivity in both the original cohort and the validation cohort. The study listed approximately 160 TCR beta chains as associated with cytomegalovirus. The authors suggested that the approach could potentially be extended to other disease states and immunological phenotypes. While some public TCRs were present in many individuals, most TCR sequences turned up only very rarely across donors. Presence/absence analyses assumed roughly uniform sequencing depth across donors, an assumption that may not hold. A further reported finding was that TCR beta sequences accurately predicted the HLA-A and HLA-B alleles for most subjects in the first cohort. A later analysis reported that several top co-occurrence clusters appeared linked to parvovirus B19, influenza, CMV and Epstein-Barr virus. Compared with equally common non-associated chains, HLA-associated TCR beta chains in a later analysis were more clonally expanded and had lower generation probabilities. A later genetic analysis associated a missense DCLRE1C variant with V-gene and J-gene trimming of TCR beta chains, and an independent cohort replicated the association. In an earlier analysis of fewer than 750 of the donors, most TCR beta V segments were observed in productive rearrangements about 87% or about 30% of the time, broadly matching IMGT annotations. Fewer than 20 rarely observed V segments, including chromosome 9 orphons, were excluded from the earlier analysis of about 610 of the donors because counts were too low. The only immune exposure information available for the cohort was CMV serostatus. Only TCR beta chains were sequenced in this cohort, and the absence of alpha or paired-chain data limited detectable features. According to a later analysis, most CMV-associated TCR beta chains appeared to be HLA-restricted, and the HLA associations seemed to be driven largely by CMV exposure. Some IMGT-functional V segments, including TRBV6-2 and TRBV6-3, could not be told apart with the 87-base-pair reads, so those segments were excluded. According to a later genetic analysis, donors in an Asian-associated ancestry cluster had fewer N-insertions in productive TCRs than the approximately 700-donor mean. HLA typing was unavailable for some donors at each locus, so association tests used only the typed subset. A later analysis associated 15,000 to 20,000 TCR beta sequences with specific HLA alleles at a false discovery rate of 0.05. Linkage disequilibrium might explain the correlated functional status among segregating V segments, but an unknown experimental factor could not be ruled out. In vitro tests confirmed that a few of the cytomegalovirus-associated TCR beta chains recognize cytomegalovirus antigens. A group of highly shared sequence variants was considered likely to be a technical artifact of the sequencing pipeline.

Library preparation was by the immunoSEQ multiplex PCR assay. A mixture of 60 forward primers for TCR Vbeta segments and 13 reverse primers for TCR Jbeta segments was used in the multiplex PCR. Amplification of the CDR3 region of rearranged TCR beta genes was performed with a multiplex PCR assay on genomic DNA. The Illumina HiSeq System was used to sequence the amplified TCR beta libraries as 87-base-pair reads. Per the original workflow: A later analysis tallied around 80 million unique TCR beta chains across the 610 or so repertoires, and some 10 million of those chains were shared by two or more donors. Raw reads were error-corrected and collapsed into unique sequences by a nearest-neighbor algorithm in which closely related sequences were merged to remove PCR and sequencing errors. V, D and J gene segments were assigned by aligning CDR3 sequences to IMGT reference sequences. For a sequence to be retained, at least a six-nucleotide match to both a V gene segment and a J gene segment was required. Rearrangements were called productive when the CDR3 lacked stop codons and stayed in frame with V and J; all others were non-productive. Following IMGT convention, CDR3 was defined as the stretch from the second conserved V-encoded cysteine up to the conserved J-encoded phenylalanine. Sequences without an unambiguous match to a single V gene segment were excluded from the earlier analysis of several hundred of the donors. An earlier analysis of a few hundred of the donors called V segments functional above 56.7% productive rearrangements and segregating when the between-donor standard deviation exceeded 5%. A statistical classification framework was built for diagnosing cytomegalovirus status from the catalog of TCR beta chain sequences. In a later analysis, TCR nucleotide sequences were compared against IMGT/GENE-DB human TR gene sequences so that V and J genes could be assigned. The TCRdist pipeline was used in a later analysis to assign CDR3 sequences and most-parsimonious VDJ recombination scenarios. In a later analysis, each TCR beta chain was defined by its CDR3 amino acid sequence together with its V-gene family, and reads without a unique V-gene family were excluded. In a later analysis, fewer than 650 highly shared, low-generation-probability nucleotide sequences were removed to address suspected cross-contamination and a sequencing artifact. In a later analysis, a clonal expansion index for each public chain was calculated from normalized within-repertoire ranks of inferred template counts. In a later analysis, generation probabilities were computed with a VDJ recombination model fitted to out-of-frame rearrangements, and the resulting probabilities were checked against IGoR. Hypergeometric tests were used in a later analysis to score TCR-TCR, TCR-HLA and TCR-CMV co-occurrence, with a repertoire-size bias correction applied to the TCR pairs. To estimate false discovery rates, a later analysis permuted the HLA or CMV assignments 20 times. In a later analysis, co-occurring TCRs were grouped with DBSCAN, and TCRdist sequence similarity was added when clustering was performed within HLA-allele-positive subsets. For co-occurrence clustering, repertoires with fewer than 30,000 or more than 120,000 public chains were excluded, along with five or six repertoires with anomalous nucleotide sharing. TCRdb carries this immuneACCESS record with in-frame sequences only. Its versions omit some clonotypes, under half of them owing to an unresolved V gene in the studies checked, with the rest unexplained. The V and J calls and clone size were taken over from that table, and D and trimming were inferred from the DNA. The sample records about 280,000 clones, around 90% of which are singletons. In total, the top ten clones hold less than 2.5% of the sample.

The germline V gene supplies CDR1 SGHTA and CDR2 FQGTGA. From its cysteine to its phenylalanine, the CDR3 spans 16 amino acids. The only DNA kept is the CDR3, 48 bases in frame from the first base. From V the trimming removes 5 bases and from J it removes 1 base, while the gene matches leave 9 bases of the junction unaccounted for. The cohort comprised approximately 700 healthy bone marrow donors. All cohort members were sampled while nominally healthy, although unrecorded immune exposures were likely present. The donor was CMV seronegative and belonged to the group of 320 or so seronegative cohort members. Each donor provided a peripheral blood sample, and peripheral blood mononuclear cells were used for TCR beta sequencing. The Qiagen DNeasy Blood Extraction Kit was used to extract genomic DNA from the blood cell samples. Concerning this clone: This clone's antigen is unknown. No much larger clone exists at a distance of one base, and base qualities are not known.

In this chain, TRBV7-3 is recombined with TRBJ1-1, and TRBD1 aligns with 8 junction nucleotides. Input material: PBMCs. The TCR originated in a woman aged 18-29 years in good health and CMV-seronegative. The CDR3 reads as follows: CASSETGQGGNTEAFF. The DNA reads TGTGCCAGCAGCGAAACCGGACAGGGAGGGAACACTGAAGCTTTCTTT.